This T cell receptor (beta chain) is from a study of blood T cell repertoires in COVID-19. On the study more broadly: Specimens from acute and convalescent COVID-19 originated in the United States, Italy and Spain.

Method: immunoSEQ multiplex PCR; TCRdb's copy keeps in-frame clones and lacks some. The repertoire holds roughly 280,000 clones, with roughly 90% as singletons. The CDR3 has 15 residues. The V end lost 0 bases, the J end lost 7 bases, and 13 bases lay between the germline ends. Looked up from germline, CDR1 is LGHNA and CDR2 is YNFKEQ. The receptor was derived from a woman between 50 and 59 years old who had recovered from COVID-19. The chain carries TRBV4-2 and TRBJ1-5; D might be TRBD1 (5 bases). Sequencing was done on a sample of peripheral blood. The CDR3: CASSQENQGGQPQHF. CDR3 bases: TGTGCCAGCAGCCAAGAGAATCAGGGCGGCCAGCCCCAGCATTTT.